The clone carrying this T cell receptor (beta chain) was detected only a few times. What it recognizes is unknown. This specimen comes from a study of beta chain features in type 1 diabetes. Study overall: Cell yields, gender and age were comparable in patients and healthy donors.

Findings and limits, study-wide: Within the patient group, naive, central memory and Treg TCRB repertoires appeared more similar to each other than within healthy donors. The study found moderately but significantly shorter TCRB CDR3s in all four CD4+ subsets of Type 1 diabetes patients. Diminished insertions and augmented deletions at VDJ junctions characterized type 1 diabetes patients.

The sequenced template was cDNA made from the entire isolated RNA. TCRdb's copy holds only in-frame clones and misses some; the assay was immunoSEQ multiplex PCR. Of some 150,000 clones in the sample, about 12% were seen once. Sorting of CD4+ naive, central memory, regulatory and stem cell-like memory cells was performed via CD45RO/CCR7/CD25/CD127/CD95/CD27. Sequenced: central memory CD4+ T cells from blood. The sequence was collected from a man younger than 35 with type 1 diabetes.

The CDR3 DNA reads TGCGCCAGCAGCCAAGATGGGGGGAATCAGCCCCAGCATTTT. Its translation is CASSQDGGNQPQHF. The chain has TRBV4-1 and TRBJ1-5; D may be TRBD1 (5 bases). Looked up from germline, CDR1 is MGHRA and CDR2 is YSYEKL. CDR3 length: 14 amino acids. V was clipped by 0 bases and J by 4 bases, with 7 bases between them.